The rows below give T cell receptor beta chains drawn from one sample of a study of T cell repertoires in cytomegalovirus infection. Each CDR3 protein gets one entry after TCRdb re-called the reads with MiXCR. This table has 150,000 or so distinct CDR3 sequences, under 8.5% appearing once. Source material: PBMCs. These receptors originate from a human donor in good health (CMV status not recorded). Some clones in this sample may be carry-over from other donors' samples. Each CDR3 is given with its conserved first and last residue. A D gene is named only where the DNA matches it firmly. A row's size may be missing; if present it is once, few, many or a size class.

CASSIGTGQTQYF	TGTGCCAGCAGCATCGGGACAGGACAGACCCAGTACTTC	TRBV7-3	TRBD1	13	many	TRBJ2-5
CASSLGTGKGEKLFF	TGTGCCAGCAGCTTAGGGACAGGGAAGGGTGAAAAACTGTTTTTT	TRBV7-6	TRBD1	15	many	TRBJ1-4
CSASSGQGGDYGYTF	TGCAGTGCTTCTTCGGGACAGGGGGGGGACTATGGCTACACCTTC	TRBV20-1	TRBD1	15	few	TRBJ1-2
CASSLDAGLRYNEQFF	TGTGCCAGCAGCTTAGACGCGGGCCTTCGCTACAATGAGCAGTTCTTC	TRBV7-2	NA	16	many	TRBJ2-1
CASSPSPSEAFF	TGTGCCAGCAGCCCGTCGCCCTCCGAAGCTTTCTTT	TRBV6-1	NA	12	many	TRBJ1-1
CASSSPGESYNEQFF	TGTGCCAGCAGCTCCCCGGGGGAATCCTACAATGAGCAGTTCTTC	TRBV7-6	NA	15	many	TRBJ2-1
CASQRTGDNGYTF	TGTGCCAGCCAGCGGACAGGGGACAATGGCTACACCTTC	TRBV2	TRBD1	13	many	TRBJ1-2
CASRDPSGLAKNIQYF	TGTGCCAGCAGGGACCCTAGCGGGTTAGCCAAAAACATTCAGTACTTC	TRBV6-2/TRBV6-3	TRBD2	16	many	TRBJ2-4
CASSLVGGGNTGELFF	TGTGCCAGCAGCTTAGTCGGGGGTGGGAACACCGGGGAGCTGTTTTTT	TRBV7-2	NA	16	many	TRBJ2-2
CASSRRVGQGNEKLFF	TGTGCCAGCAGCCGCCGGGTGGGACAGGGAAATGAAAAACTGTTTTTT	TRBV7-2	TRBD1	16	many	TRBJ1-4
CASSLGYSGGASPYNEQFF	TGTGCCAGCAGCTTAGGGTATAGCGGGGGGGCTAGTCCCTACAATGAGCAGTTCTTC	TRBV11-2	TRBD2	19	many	TRBJ2-1
CASSLADGPFTDTQYF	TGTGCCAGCAGCTTAGCGGACGGACCCTTCACAGATACGCAGTATTTT	TRBV7-2	NA	16	many	TRBJ2-3
CASSIGQVSTFF	TGTGCCAGTAGTATAGGCCAGGTTTCGACGTTCTTT	TRBV19	NA	12	many	TRBJ1-1
CASSLWVNTEAFF	TGTGCCAGCAGCTTATGGGTGAACACTGAAGCTTTCTTT	TRBV7-8	NA	13	many	TRBJ1-1
CASSLTATGTTIYF	TGTGCCAGCAGTTTGACGGCTACTGGAACCACCATATATTTT	TRBV28	NA	14	NA	TRBJ1-3
CASSFQRRGTEAFF	TGTGCCAGCAGCTTCCAGAGGAGGGGGACTGAAGCTTTCTTT	TRBV7-2	NA	14	many	TRBJ1-1
CASSPPGGQIEAFF	TGTGCCAGCAGTCCCCCGGGGGGACAGATTGAAGCTTTCTTT	TRBV25-1	TRBD1	14	NA	TRBJ1-1
CASSLSGTGRDTEAFF	TGTGCCAGCAGCTTATCCGGGACAGGGAGGGACACTGAAGCTTTCTTT	TRBV7-9	TRBD1	16	few	TRBJ1-1
CASSRTQQGAWANTGELFF	TGTGCCAGCAGCCGGACCCAACAGGGGGCATGGGCGAACACCGGGGAGCTGTTTTTT	TRBV5-5	TRBD1	19	many	TRBJ2-2
CASSPGTEYQETQYF	TGTGCCAGCAGTCCCGGGACAGAGTACCAAGAGACCCAGTACTTC	TRBV28	TRBD1	15	few	TRBJ2-5
CASAEGGGRADTQYF	TGTGCCAGCGCTGAGGGAGGGGGGCGGGCAGATACGCAGTATTTT	TRBV6-5	NA	15	many	TRBJ2-3
CASSPLTRGLDQPQHF	TGTGCCAGCTCACCACTAACCAGGGGGCTCGATCAGCCCCAGCATTTT	TRBV18	TRBD1	16	few	TRBJ1-5
CASSVLAGDLNEQFF	TGCGCCAGCAGCGTCCTAGCGGGGGACCTCAATGAGCAGTTCTTC	TRBV5-1	TRBD2	15	many	TRBJ2-1
CASSLNANSPLHF	TGTGCCAGCAGCTTAAATGCGAATTCACCCCTCCACTTT	TRBV7-2	NA	13	many	TRBJ1-6
CASSRGQGSSYEQYF	TGTGCCAGCAGCCGAGGACAGGGGAGCTCCTACGAGCAGTACTTC	TRBV7-2	TRBD1	15	many	TRBJ2-7
CASSLAAYEQYF	TGTGCCAGCAGCTTAGCGGCCTACGAGCAGTACTTC	TRBV7-2	NA	12	many	TRBJ2-7
CASSPRGGGPQETQYF	TGTGCCAGCAGCCCCCGGGGGGGGGGGCCCCAAGAGACCCAGTACTTC	TRBV7-8	TRBD2	16	few	TRBJ2-5
CASSPRTGGEKLFF	TGTGCCAGCAGCCCCCGGACAGGGGGTGAAAAACTGTTTTTT	TRBV7-9	TRBD1	14	many	TRBJ1-4
CASSFYSGATDTQYF	TGTGCCAGCAGCTTCTATAGCGGGGCCACAGATACGCAGTATTTT	TRBV7-2	TRBD2	15	NA	TRBJ2-3
CASTRGRGGSYEQYF	TGTGCCAGCACTAGAGGCAGGGGCGGCTCCTACGAGCAGTACTTC	TRBV2	NA	15	few	TRBJ2-7
CASSYSGGSYNEQFF	TGTGCCAGCAGTTACTCGGGGGGTTCCTACAATGAGCAGTTCTTC	TRBV6-2/TRBV6-3	NA	15	many	TRBJ2-1
CASSPPPVKQLSGNTIYF	TGTGCCAGCAGCCCCCCCCCGGTAAAGCAACTCTCTGGAAACACCATATATTTT	TRBV7-2	NA	18	NA	TRBJ1-3
CASSQGLAPFF	TGTGCCAGCAGCCAAGGGCTGGCGCCGTTCTTT	TRBV3-1	NA	11	many	TRBJ1-1
CASSLVFFSDVTNTEAFF	TGTGCCAGCAGCTTAGTCTTCTTCTCGGATGTAACGAACACTGAAGCTTTCTTT	TRBV7-2	NA	18	many	TRBJ1-1
CSVDTGGASYEQYF	TGCAGCGTTGATACAGGCGGGGCATCCTACGAGCAGTACTTC	TRBV29-1	NA	14	few	TRBJ2-7
CASSGLNYNSPLHF	TGTGCCAGCAGTGGACTGAACTATAATTCACCCCTCCACTTT	TRBV2	NA	14	NA	TRBJ1-6
CASSLAQLGFGSTDTQYF	TGTGCCAGCAGCTTAGCGCAGTTGGGGTTCGGTAGCACAGATACGCAGTATTTT	TRBV7-8	NA	18	many	TRBJ2-3
CASTRGGADTQYF	TGTGCCAGCACCAGGGGGGGAGCCGATACGCAGTATTTT	TRBV2	NA	13	NA	TRBJ2-3
CAISGKGETSTDTQYF	TGTGCCATCAGTGGAAAAGGGGAAACTAGCACAGATACGCAGTATTTT	TRBV10-3	NA	16	many	TRBJ2-3
CASSSSPGLGNEQFF	TGTGCCAGCAGCTCTAGTCCGGGACTAGGAAATGAGCAGTTCTTC	TRBV7-2	TRBD2	15	many	TRBJ2-1
CASSLVTSAYNEQFF	TGTGCCAGCAGCTTGGTTACAAGCGCCTACAATGAGCAGTTCTTC	TRBV5-5	NA	15	many	TRBJ2-1
CATSRDLLAELPSYNEQFF	TGTGCCACCAGCAGAGATCTACTAGCGGAGTTACCTTCCTACAATGAGCAGTTCTTC	TRBV15	TRBD2	19	NA	TRBJ2-1
CASSQAAGNTEAFF	TGCGCCAGCAGCCAAGCGGCGGGAAACACTGAAGCTTTCTTT	TRBV4-3	NA	14	many	TRBJ1-1
CSARDKLHGPNSPLHF	TGCAGTGCTAGAGATAAGCTGCACGGGCCTAATTCACCCCTCCACTTT	TRBV20-1	NA	16	NA	TRBJ1-6
CASSPDYTEAFF	TGTGCCAGCAGCCCAGATTACACTGAAGCTTTCTTT	TRBV7-6	NA	12	many	TRBJ1-1
CASSLVKDPGNTIYF	TGTGCCAGCAGCTTAGTGAAGGACCCAGGAAACACCATATATTTT	TRBV7-2	NA	15	many	TRBJ1-3
CASGLGDRGEGEQFF	TGTGCTAGTGGTTTGGGGGACAGGGGGGAGGGTGAGCAGTTCTTC	TRBV12-5	TRBD1	15	NA	TRBJ2-1
CASSRGGGENEAFF	TGTGCCAGCAGCCGCGGAGGGGGCGAAAATGAAGCTTTCTTT	TRBV7-6	TRBD1	14	many	TRBJ1-1
CASSFGLERFLF	TGTGCCAGCAGTTTCGGGTTAGAGCGATTTCTCTTC	TRBV12-3/TRBV12-4	NA	12	few	TRBJ2-1
CSAPDRTNYGYTF	TGCAGTGCACCGGACAGAACTAACTATGGCTACACCTTC	TRBV20-1	NA	13	few	TRBJ1-2
CASSFTPRDSLSYSNQPQHF	TGTGCCAGCAGCTTCACCCCCCGGGACAGCCTATCTTATAGCAATCAGCCCCAGCATTTT	TRBV5-6	TRBD1	20	many	TRBJ1-5
CASSSPSTSGGGDTQYF	TGTGCCAGCAGCTCGCCCTCCACTAGCGGCGGAGGGGATACGCAGTATTTT	TRBV7-2	TRBD2	17	many	TRBJ2-3
CASSLRRGADTQYF	TGTGCCAGCAGCTTAAGGAGGGGCGCAGATACGCAGTATTTT	TRBV7-2	NA	14	many	TRBJ2-3
CASSAGTGGARKAFF	TGTGCCAGTAGCGCCGGGACAGGGGGCGCGCGGAAAGCTTTCTTT	TRBV19	TRBD1	15	many	TRBJ1-1
CASSLVGLTLGPSSGEQFF	TGTGCCAGCAGCTTAGTGGGACTAACTTTGGGCCCCTCTTCGGGTGAGCAGTTCTTC	TRBV7-8	TRBD2	19	many	TRBJ2-1
CNYRSQVEAFF	TGCAACTATAGGAGCCAAGTTGAAGCTTTCTTT	TRBV20-1	NA	11	few	TRBJ1-1
CAISVRGLFDEQYF	TGTGCCATCAGTGTCAGGGGATTATTCGACGAGCAGTACTTC	TRBV10-3	NA	14	many	TRBJ2-7
CASSQASVGGDQETQYF	TGTGCCAGCAGCCAAGCATCTGTGGGGGGGGACCAAGAGACCCAGTACTTC	TRBV4-2	TRBD2	17	many	TRBJ2-5
CSARGETGKLGYTF	TGCAGTGCTAGAGGGGAGACAGGGAAGTTGGGCTACACCTTC	TRBV20-1	TRBD1	14	NA	TRBJ1-2
CSATPAAGSYEQYF	TGCAGTGCTACCCCAGCGGCAGGCTCCTACGAGCAGTACTTC	TRBV20-1	NA	14	few	TRBJ2-7